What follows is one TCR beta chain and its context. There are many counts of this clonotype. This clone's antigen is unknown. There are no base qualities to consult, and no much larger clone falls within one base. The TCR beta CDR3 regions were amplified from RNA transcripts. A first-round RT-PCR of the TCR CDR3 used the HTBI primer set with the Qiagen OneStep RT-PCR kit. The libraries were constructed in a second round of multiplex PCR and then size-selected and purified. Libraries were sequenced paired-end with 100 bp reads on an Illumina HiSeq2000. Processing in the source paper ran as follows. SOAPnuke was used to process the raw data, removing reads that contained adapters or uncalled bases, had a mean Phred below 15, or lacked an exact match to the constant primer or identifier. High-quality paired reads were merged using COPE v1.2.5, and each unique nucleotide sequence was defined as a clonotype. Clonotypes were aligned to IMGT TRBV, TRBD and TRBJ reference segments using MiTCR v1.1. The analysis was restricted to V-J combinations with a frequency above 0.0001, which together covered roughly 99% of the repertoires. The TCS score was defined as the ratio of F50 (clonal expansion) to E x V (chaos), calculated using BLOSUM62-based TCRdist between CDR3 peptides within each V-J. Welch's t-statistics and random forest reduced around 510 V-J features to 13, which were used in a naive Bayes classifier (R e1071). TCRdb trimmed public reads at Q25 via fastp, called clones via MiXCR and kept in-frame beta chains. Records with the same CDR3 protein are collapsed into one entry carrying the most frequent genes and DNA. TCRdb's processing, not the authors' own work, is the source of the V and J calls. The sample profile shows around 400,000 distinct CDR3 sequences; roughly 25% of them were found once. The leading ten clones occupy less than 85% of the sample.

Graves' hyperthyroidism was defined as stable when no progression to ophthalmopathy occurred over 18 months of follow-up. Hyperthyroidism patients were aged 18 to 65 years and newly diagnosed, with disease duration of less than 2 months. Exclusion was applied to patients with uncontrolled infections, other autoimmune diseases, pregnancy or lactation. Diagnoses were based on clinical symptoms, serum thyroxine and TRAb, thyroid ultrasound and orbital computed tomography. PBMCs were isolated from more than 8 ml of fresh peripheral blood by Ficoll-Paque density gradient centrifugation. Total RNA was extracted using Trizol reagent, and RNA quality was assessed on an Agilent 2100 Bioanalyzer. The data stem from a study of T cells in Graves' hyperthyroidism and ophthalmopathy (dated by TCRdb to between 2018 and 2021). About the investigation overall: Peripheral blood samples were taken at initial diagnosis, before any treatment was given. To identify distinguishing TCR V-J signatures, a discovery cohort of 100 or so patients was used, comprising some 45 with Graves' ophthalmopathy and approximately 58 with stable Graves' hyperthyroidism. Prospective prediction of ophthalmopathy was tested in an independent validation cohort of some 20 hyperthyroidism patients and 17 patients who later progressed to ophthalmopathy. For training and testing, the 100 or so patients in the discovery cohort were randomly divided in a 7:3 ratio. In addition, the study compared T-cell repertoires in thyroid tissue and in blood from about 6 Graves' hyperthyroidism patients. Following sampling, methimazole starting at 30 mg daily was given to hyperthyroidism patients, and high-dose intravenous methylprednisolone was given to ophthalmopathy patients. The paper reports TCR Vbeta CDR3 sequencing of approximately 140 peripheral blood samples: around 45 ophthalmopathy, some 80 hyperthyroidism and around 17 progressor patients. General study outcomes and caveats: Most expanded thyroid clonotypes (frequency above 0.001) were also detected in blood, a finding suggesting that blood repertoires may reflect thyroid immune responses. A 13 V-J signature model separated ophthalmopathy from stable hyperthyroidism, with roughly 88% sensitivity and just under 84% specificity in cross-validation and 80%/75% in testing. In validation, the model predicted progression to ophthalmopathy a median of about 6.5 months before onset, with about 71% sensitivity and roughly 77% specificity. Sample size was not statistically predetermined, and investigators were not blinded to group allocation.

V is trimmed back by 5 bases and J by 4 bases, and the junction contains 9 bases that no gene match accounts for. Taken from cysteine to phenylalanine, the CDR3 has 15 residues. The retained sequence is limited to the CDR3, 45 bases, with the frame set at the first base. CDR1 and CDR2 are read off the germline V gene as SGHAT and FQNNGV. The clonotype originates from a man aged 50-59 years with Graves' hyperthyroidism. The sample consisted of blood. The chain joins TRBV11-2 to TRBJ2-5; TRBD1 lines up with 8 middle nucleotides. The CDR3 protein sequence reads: CASSRDRGLGETQYF. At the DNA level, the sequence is TGTGCCAGCAGCAGAGACAGGGGATTGGGAGAGACCCAGTACTTC.